Given below is one TCR beta chain in context. Its antigen target is currently unknown. Base qualities are missing; no much larger clone stands one base away. The TCR beta CDR3 regions were amplified from the RNA transcripts. The TCR CDR3 was subjected to a first round of RT-PCR using the HTBI primer set and the Qiagen OneStep RT-PCR kit. Libraries were constructed in a second round of multiplex PCR, after which size selection and purification were carried out. Sequencing of the libraries was done on an Illumina HiSeq2000 using paired-end 100 bp reads. As for how the authors treated the data: SOAPnuke was used to process the raw data, throwing out any read that contained adapters or uncalled bases, had a mean Phred below 15, or lacked an exact constant-primer or identifier match. High-quality paired reads were merged using COPE v1.2.5, and each unique nucleotide sequence was defined as a clonotype. MiTCR v1.1 was used to align the clonotypes against IMGT TRBV, TRBD and TRBJ reference segments. Analysis was restricted to V-J combinations with a frequency above 0.0001, which covered 98% to 99.2% of repertoires. A TCS score was defined as the ratio of F50 (clonal expansion) to E x V (chaos), with BLOSUM62-based TCRdist applied between CDR3 peptides within each V-J. Welch's t-statistics and random forest reduced some 510 V-J features to 13, which were used in a naive Bayes classifier (R e1071). The public sequencing data were trimmed at Q25 with fastp and processed into clonotypes with MiXCR by TCRdb, which kept only in-frame beta chains. A single entry per CDR3 protein holds the most common genes and DNA from its merged rows. These V and J calls originate from TCRdb's pipeline instead of the authors' own analysis. This sample is represented by approximately 590,000 distinct CDR3 sequences; roughly 46% of them were singletons. Of the sample, about 7.8% is held by the ten largest clones.

The entry originates in a study of T cells in Graves' hyperthyroidism and ophthalmopathy (dated by TCRdb to 2018 to 2020). Turning to the overall study: To identify TCR V-J signatures that set the groups apart, the researchers used a discovery cohort of approximately 98 patients, made up of 43 with Graves' ophthalmopathy and about 59 with stable Graves' hyperthyroidism. An independent validation cohort of under 20 hyperthyroidism patients and some 15 patients who later progressed to ophthalmopathy tested prospective prediction of ophthalmopathy. The study also compared thyroid tissue and blood T-cell repertoires from about 6 Graves' hyperthyroidism patients. Following sampling, methimazole starting at 30 mg daily was given to hyperthyroidism patients, and high-dose intravenous methylprednisolone was given to ophthalmopathy patients. TCR Vbeta CDR3 sequencing of some 140 peripheral blood samples (43 ophthalmopathy, over 70 hyperthyroidism and approximately 17 progressor patients) is reported in the paper. The 100 discovery patients were randomly split 7:3 into training and test sets.

A distance of 11 bases separates the germline ends of V and J, which lose 6 bases and 6 bases respectively. There are 12 amino acids in the CDR3, from cysteine to phenylalanine inclusive. The CDR3 DNA has 36 bases and is translated from base 1. Via the germline V gene (reference sequence), CDR1 is MNHNY and CDR2 SVGAGI. Study-wide findings and limitations: In cross-validation, a model built on a 13 V-J signature told ophthalmopathy apart from stable hyperthyroidism with under 90% sensitivity and around 81% specificity, and in testing the same model reached 80%/75%. Blood samples also contained most of the expanded thyroid clonotypes (frequency above 0.001), which suggests that blood repertoires may reflect thyroid immune responses. In validation, the model predicted progression to ophthalmopathy with 60% to 71% sensitivity and 72% to 75% specificity, a median of about 6.7 months before onset. Sample size was not statistically predetermined, and blinding of investigators to group allocation was not performed.

A patient counted as having stable Graves' hyperthyroidism if no progression to ophthalmopathy occurred over 18 months of follow-up. Hyperthyroidism patients were newly diagnosed, with disease duration under 2 months, and aged 18 to 65 years. Exclusion was applied to patients with uncontrolled infections, other autoimmune diseases, pregnancy or lactation. Diagnoses were based on clinical symptoms, serum thyroxine and TRAb, thyroid ultrasound and orbital computed tomography. Total RNA was extracted using Trizol reagent, and RNA quality was assessed on an Agilent 2100 Bioanalyzer. This TCR came from a woman aged 18-30 years with Graves' hyperthyroidism. Donor details come from another sample of the same person, matched by shared clones. The V and J segments used are TRBV6-6 and TRBJ1-2, with a weak D call of TRBD1 (6 bases match). Specimen: peripheral blood or thyroid tissue (not recorded which). The CDR3 protein: CASRQGWDGYTF. The nucleotides are TGTGCCAGCAGACAGGGTTGGGATGGCTACACCTTC.